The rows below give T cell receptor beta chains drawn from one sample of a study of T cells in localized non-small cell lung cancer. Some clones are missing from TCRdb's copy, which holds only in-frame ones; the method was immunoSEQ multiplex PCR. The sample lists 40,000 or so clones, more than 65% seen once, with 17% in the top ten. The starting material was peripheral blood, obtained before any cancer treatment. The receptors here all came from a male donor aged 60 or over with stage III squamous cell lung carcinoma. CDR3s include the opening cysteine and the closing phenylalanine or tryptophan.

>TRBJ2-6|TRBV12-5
CASGLVRGTGGANVLTF
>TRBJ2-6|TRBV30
CAWSVSGANVLTF
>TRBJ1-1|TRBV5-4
CASSHLDRNTEAFF
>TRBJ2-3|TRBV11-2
CASSFLKRIPDTQYF
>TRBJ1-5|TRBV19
CASSIGGPINQPQHF
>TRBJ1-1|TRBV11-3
CASSATGTSGTEAFF
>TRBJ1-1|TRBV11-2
CASSFSTAMNTEAFF
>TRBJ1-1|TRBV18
CASSPNSQGAGNTEAFF
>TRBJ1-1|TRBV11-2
CASSLDPGSNTEAFF
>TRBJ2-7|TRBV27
CASSLEQLAESYEQYF
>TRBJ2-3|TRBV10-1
CASSEASDSGGLTDTQYF
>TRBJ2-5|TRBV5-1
CASSLSRQQETQYF
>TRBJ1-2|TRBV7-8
CASSLDHGYYGYTF
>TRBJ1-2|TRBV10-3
CAIRGYPGEAQGYTF
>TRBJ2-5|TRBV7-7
CASSPDFQETQYF
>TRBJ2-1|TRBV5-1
CASSLTGLAGYNEQFF
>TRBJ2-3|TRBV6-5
CASSSVNTQYF
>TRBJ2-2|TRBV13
CASSLGDRGDTGELFF
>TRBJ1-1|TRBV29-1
CSVHSAENTEAFF
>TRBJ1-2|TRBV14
CASSGDTYGYTF
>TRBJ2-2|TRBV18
CASSQGPNTGELFF
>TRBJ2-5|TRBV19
CASTPGGAVTQETQYF
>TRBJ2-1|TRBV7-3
CASSVGGLSYNEQFF
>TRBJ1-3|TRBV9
CASSPGTSSGNTIYF
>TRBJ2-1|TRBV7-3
CASSLTRGGAGIYNEQFF
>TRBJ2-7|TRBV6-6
CASSYLGGSSEQYF
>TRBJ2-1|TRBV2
CASSWTSGGAGEQFF
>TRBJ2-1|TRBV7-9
CASSLTSGGYNEQFF
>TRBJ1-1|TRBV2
CASYGFTEAFF
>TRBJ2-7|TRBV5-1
CASSLVRGQEQYF
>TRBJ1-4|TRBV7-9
CASSLRVGQDEKLFF
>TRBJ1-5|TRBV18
CASSPRGGYSNQPQHF
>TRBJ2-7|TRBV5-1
CASSTGGQGGEQYF
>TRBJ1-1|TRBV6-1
CASRDRDRGLQGAFF
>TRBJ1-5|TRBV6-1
CASREGPNQPQHF
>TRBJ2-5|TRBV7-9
CASSPGRAWETQYF
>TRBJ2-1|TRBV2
CASSEPNNEQFF
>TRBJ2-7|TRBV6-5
CASRSSATYEQYF
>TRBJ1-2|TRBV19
CASSTTGTNGYTF
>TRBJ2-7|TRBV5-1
CASSLVGTPYEQYF
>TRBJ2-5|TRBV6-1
CASSEMRGLADLQETQYF
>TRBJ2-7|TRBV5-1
CASSFGNLNSYEQYF
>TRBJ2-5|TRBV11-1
CASSPRVGETQYF
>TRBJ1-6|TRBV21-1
CASSTDDSPLHF